This T cell receptor beta chain was sequenced in a study of blood T cell repertoires in COVID-19. As for the study in general: Samples came from the United States, Italy and Spain, spanning acute and convalescent COVID-19.

Per the germline V gene, CDR1 is MNHEY and CDR2 is SVGAGI. V was clipped by 5 bases and J by 7 bases, with 15 bases between them. The CDR3 totals 14 residues. Assay: immunoSEQ multiplex PCR; the TCRdb copy retains only in-frame clones and omits some. The data show some 210,000 clones, with 81% seen just once and 8% to 9.5% held by the top ten. This chain links TRBV6-5 with TRBJ1-5; the D is unclear. Sequencing input: PBMCs or T cells enriched from blood (not recorded which). The clonotype originates from a woman aged 45-65 years with acute COVID-19. CDR3 nucleotide sequence: TGTGCCAGCAGTATGTTGGGAGCGAGCCAGCCCCAGCATTTT. Its translation is CASSMLGASQPQHF.